The 12 T cell receptor beta chains presented below share a single source sample, sequenced in a study of blood T cells in healthy people across ages. A J-beta primer mix and a sample-barcoded 5' primer were used in a second PCR of about 7 to 12 cycles. TCRdb re-called the 5' RACE reads with MiXCR, one entry per CDR3 protein. The profile shows around 580,000 distinct CDR3 sequences, around 48% of them singletons. What was sequenced was blood. The receptors come from a man at least 80 years old in good health.

In its sample, this clonotype was seen a few times. The V and J genes are TRBV12-3 or TRBV12-4 and TRBJ2-1; D is ambiguous. CDR3 length: 13 amino acids. Trimming left V 5 bases short and J 6 bases short, with 11 bases between. This CDR3 reads CASSPRPSNEQFF. CDR3 bases: TGTGCCAGCAGTCCCCGACCAAGCAATGAGCAGTTCTTC.

The chain recombines TRBV6-5 with TRBJ2-7, with TRBD1 matching 11 bases. Germline V lookup: CDR1 MNHEY, CDR2 SVGAGI. Trimming cost V 2 bases and J 5 bases; bases outside gene matches: 5. The CDR3 loop spans 15 amino acids. The CDR3 nucleotides are TGTGCCAGCAGTTACACGCGGACAGGGGGCAACGAGCAGTACTTC. Amino acid sequence: CASSYTRTGGNEQYF.

This clonotype was detected a few times. CDR3 amino acids: CASSETGGLWNQPQHF. CDR3 DNA sequence: TGTGCCAGCAGCGAAACAGGGGGCTTATGGAATCAGCCCCAGCATTTT. The chain joins TRBV5-5 to TRBJ1-5, with 9 nucleotides matching TRBD1. The CDR3 is 16 residues long. Germline CDR1 is SGHKS and CDR2 is YYEKEE (reference sequence). Trimming at V came to 4 bases and at J to 4 bases, leaving 9 bases not matched to a gene.

This rearrangement joins TRBV7-8 to TRBJ1-6; TRBD1 might be the D (5 bases). V was cut by 3 bases and J by 0 bases, with 9 bases left in between. Germline CDR1 reads SGHVS; CDR2 reads FQNEAQ. The CDR3 length is 16 residues. For the CDR3, the DNA is TGTGCCAGCAGCTTGCGGGACCTCTCCTATAATTCACCCCTCCACTTT. It is translated as CASSLRDLSYNSPLHF. Variable domain in full (rest from reference TRBV7-8 and TRBJ1-6): GAGVSQSPRYKVAKRGQDVALRCDPISGHVSLFWYQQALGQGPEFLTYFQNEAQLDKSGLPSDRFFAERPEGSVSTLKIQRTQQEDSAVYLCASSLRDLSYNSPLHFGNGTRLTVT.

V is TRBV15 and J is TRBJ2-5; unclear D gene. CDR3 length: 12 residues. The V end was cut by 1 base, the J end by 4 bases, with 4 bases between. Germline values: CDR1 LNHNV, CDR2 YYDKDF (reference sequence). CDR3 amino acids: CATSRARETQYF. The CDR3 DNA follows: TGTGCCACCAGCAGAGCTCGAGAGACCCAGTACTTC.

The chain uses TRBV27 and TRBJ2-5; the D is unclear. Germline V gene lookup returns CDR1 MNHEY and CDR2 SMNVEV (reference sequence). The CDR3 totals 13 residues. Trimming left V 6 bases short and J 0 bases short, with 8 bases between. The CDR3 sequence is CASRLGNQETQYF. CDR3 nucleotides: TGTGCCAGCAGGCTAGGCAACCAAGAGACCCAGTACTTC.

This clonotype was counted ten times or more. The chain uses TRBV20-1 and TRBJ1-1, with TRBD1 as a possible D gene (6 bases). This CDR3 has 13 amino acids. V was clipped by 6 bases and J by 8 bases, with 19 bases between them. Germline CDR1 is DFQATT and CDR2 is SNEGSKA (reference sequence). The CDR3: CSAEGGGPHEAFF. DNA of the CDR3: TGCAGTGCCGAGGGCGGGGGGCCTCACGAAGCTTTCTTT.

This clonotype was observed a few times. V gene TRBV5-1 combines with J gene TRBJ1-6; D unresolved. Trimming cost V 2 bases and J 8 bases, with 11 bases left between them. Per germline, CDR1 SGHRS and CDR2 YFSETQ. The CDR3 is 14 residues long. The CDR3 reads CASSLNSLDSPLHF. The CDR3 bases are TGCGCCAGCAGCTTAAATTCCTTGGATTCACCCCTCCACTTT.

DNA of the CDR3: TGCAGTGCTAGGCGTGGGGAGGATTCACCCCTCCACTTT. Translating it yields CSARRGEDSPLHF. The chain employs TRBV20-1 and TRBJ1-6; D unclear. Trimming cost V 3 bases and J 8 bases, with 11 bases left between them. Per germline, CDR1 DFQATT and CDR2 SNEGSKA (reference sequence). This CDR3 has 13 amino acids.

V usage is TRBV7-2 and J usage is TRBJ2-1; no clear D gene. V was pared by 8 bases and J by 3 bases, with 17 bases between. This CDR3 region has 15 residues. Germline CDR1 reads SGHTA; CDR2 reads FQGNSA. In DNA, the CDR3 is TGTGCCAGCGACCCTTCTAGTTTGGGCTACAATGAGCAGTTCTTC. Amino acid sequence: CASDPSSLGYNEQFF. Filled out from reference TRBV7-2 and TRBJ2-1, the complete variable domain reads GAGVSQSPSNKVTEKGKDVELRCDPISGHTALYWYRQSLGQGLEFLIYFQGNSAPDKSGLPSDRFSAERTGGSVSTLTIQRTQQEDSAVYLCASDPSSLGYNEQFFGPGTRLTVL.

This sequence joins TRBV7-2 and TRBJ2-7, with 8 bases identical to TRBD1. This CDR3 region has 14 residues. With 5 bases clipped from V and 2 bases from J, the junction kept 5 bases outside the gene matches. From germline, CDR1 is SGHTA and CDR2 FQGNSA. CDR3 amino acids: CASSRGQVPYEQYF. As DNA, the CDR3 is TGTGCCAGCAGCCGGGGACAGGTACCCTACGAGCAGTACTTC.

There are a few counts of this clonotype. The rearrangement joins TRBV6-2 or TRBV6-3 to TRBJ2-7; D unresolved. The CDR3 has 11 amino acids. Germline V gives CDR1 MNHEY, CDR2 SVGEGT. Deletions cut 5 bases from V and 4 bases from J, with 6 bases between. The CDR3 region has the DNA TGTGCCAGCAGTGCCTATTACGAGCAGTACTTC. Encoded protein: CASSAYYEQYF.